Below are 15 T cell receptor beta chains sequenced from a single sample in a study of T cell responses to AZD1222 COVID-19 vaccine. TCRdb's table, derived via immunoSEQ multiplex PCR, lists solely in-frame clones and lacks some. The data contain roughly 81,000 clones, over 75% of them seen just once; the ten biggest clones take up roughly 15%. The specimen was peripheral blood, collected on day 0 of AZD1222 vaccination. The receptors shown here come from an adult in good health.

J is TRBJ1-1 and V is TRBV19, with D perhaps matching TRBD1 (5 bases). Trimming removed 4 bases from V and 2 bases from J, with 14 bases in between. The CDR3 runs 15 residues. Germline V CDR1 and CDR2: LNHDA, SQIVND (reference sequence). The CDR3 spells CASSTRQSLNTEAFF. CDR3 DNA sequence: TGTGCCAGTAGTACCAGACAGTCACTCAACACTGAAGCTTTCTTT. Complete variable domain (other parts from reference TRBV19 and TRBJ1-1): DGGITQSPKYLFRKEGQNVTLSCEQNLNHDAMYWYRQDPGQGLRLIYYSQIVNDFQKGDIAEGYSVSREKKESFPLTVTSAQKNPTAFYLCASSTRQSLNTEAFFGQGTRLTVV.

The gene calls are TRBV7-2 and TRBJ1-2, with 9 nucleotides matching TRBD1. V lost 5 bases, J lost 5 bases, and 9 bases stayed unmatched. Germline lookup yields CDR1 SGHTA and CDR2 FQGNSA. There are 15 residues in the CDR3. The CDR3 region has the DNA TGTGCCAGCAGCCCTTTAACGACAGGGGGGTATGGCTACACCTTC. As protein: CASSPLTTGGYGYTF.

In this sample, this clone turned up many times. V is TRBV13 and J is TRBJ2-2, with a weak D call TRBD2 (5 bases). CDR1 PRHDT and CDR2 FYEKMQ come from the germline V gene (reference sequence). The CDR3 covers 15 residues. The V and J ends lost 2 bases and 6 bases respectively, with 13 bases between them. The CDR3 DNA sequence: TGTGCCAGCAGCTTAATGACGGGATCGTCCGGGGAGCTGTTTTTT. Protein sequence: CASSLMTGSSGELFF.

The chain couples TRBV28 to TRBJ1-5; 10 nucleotides align to TRBD1. CDR3 length: 15 amino acids. V gave up 4 bases and J gave up 1 base; unmatched junction bases: 1. Germline V lookup: CDR1 MDHEN, CDR2 SYDVKM. CDR3 loop: CASSWGQGSNQPQHF. DNA of the CDR3: TGTGCCAGCAGTTGGGGACAGGGGAGCAATCAGCCCCAGCATTTT. The whole variable domain, remainder taken from reference TRBV28 and TRBJ1-5, is DVKVTQSSRYLVKRTGEKVFLECVQDMDHENMFWYRQDPGLGLRLIYFSYDVKMKEKGDIPEGYSVSREKKERFSLILESASTNQTSMYLCASSWGQGSNQPQHFGDGTRLSIL.

The gene calls are TRBV10-3 and TRBJ2-7, with 10 bases aligning to TRBD2. Germline CDR1 reads ENHRY; CDR2 reads SYGVKD. The CDR3 has 15 residues. Trimming at V came to 3 bases and at J to 3 bases, leaving 5 bases not matched to a gene. The CDR3 loop is CAISDLAGVVYEQYF. The CDR3 bases are TGTGCCATCAGTGACCTAGCGGGAGTGGTCTACGAGCAGTACTTC.

The V and J genes are TRBV7-2 and TRBJ1-5, with 7 bases fitting TRBD1. With V trimmed by 3 bases and J by 4 bases, 6 bases remained unmatched. From germline, CDR1 is SGHTA and CDR2 FQGNSA. The CDR3 contains 15 residues. The CDR3 sequence is CASSFAGTDNQPQHF. The CDR3 coding sequence is TGTGCCAGCAGCTTCGCCGGGACAGATAATCAGCCCCAGCATTTT. Full variable domain (missing parts from reference TRBV7-2 and TRBJ1-5): GAGVSQSPSNKVTEKGKDVELRCDPISGHTALYWYRQSLGQGLEFLIYFQGNSAPDKSGLPSDRFSAERTGGSVSTLTIQRTQQEDSAVYLCASSFAGTDNQPQHFGDGTRLSIL.

The V call is TRBV27, the J call TRBJ2-3, with unresolved D. Germline V lookup: CDR1 MNHEY, CDR2 SMNVEV (reference sequence). Trimming removed 5 bases from V and 3 bases from J, with 6 bases in between. The CDR3 length is 12 residues. The CDR3 sequence: CASSLRTDTQYF. In DNA form, the CDR3 reads TGTGCCAGCAGTCTACGAACAGATACGCAGTATTTT.

The chain employs TRBV3-1 (or the pseudogene TRBV3-2) and TRBJ2-7, with TRBD2 matching over 8 bases. J was trimmed by 2 bases and V by 1 base; bases with no gene match: 10. CDR1 and CDR2 (germline): LGHDT, YNNKEL (reference sequence). This CDR3 contains 17 residues. CDR3 residues: CASSQGSGSPGAYEQYF. The DNA of the CDR3 is TGTGCCAGCAGCCAAGGAAGCGGGAGCCCCGGGGCCTACGAGCAGTACTTC.

V and J are TRBV6-4 and TRBJ1-1; possible D gene TRBD1, 5 bases. V lost 6 bases to trimming and J lost 0 bases, with 11 bases between them. The CDR3 length is 14 residues. CDR1 and CDR2 from the germline V gene are MRHNA and SNTAGT. As DNA, the CDR3 is TGTGCCAGCAGGGCCAGGGATATGAACACTGAAGCTTTCTTT. Its protein product is CASRARDMNTEAFF.

This chain joins TRBV2 and TRBJ2-5; D might be TRBD1 or TRBD2, each matching 5 bases. The CDR3 is 14 residues long. With 5 bases removed from V and 1 base from J, the gap between germline ends came to 11 bases. The V gene's germline CDR1 is SNHLY and CDR2 FYNNEI. The CDR3 DNA sequence: TGTGCCAGCAGTTTGGGGACCCTCCAAGAGACCCAGTACTTC. Protein product: CASSLGTLQETQYF.

The gene calls are TRBV24-1 and TRBJ1-1; D remains ambiguous. Germline V CDR1 and CDR2: KGHDR, SFDVKD. The V gene lost 7 bases and the J gene lost 6 bases, with 17 bases spanning the gap. The CDR3 sequence is 14 residues long. CDR3 in amino acids: CATRNNGEASEAFF. The CDR3 region has the DNA TGTGCCACCAGGAACAACGGGGAGGCATCTGAAGCTTTCTTT.

The gene calls are TRBV9 and TRBJ2-7; D is perhaps TRBD2 (6 bases). This CDR3 has 14 amino acids. Germline CDR1 SGDLS, CDR2 YYNGEE. With 3 bases removed from V and 0 bases from J, the gap between germline ends came to 10 bases. This CDR3 is CASSGSGVSYEQYF. The CDR3 bases are TGTGCCAGCAGCGGTAGCGGAGTCTCCTACGAGCAGTACTTC.

The sample holds a few counts of this clone. The chain carries TRBV4-1 and TRBJ2-7; D ambiguous. CDR1 and CDR2 (germline): MGHRA, YSYEKL. The CDR3 extends over 13 amino acids. V dropped 4 bases and J dropped 4 bases, with 11 bases sitting between them. The DNA of the CDR3 is TGCGCCAGCAGCCTCCAAGTGGGGTACGAGCAGTACTTC. Translated, it gives CASSLQVGYEQYF.

The J gene is TRBJ1-5, the V gene TRBV6-5, with D maybe TRBD1 (6 bases). CDR3 length: 13 residues. The germline CDR1 and CDR2 sequences are MNHEY and SVGAGI. Trimming left V 5 bases short and J 6 bases short, with 11 bases between. The CDR3 sequence: CASSRGETQPQHF. CDR3 nucleotides: TGTGCCAGCAGTAGGGGGGAAACTCAGCCCCAGCATTTT.

The chain links TRBV29-1 to TRBJ1-6; D unresolved. CDR1 is SQVTM, CDR2 ANQGSEA, per germline. CDR3 length: 14 amino acids. V was pared by 2 bases and J by 6 bases, with 11 bases between. The chain's CDR3 is CSVETRRTNSPLHF. CDR3 coding DNA: TGCAGCGTTGAAACGAGGAGAACTAATTCACCCCTCCACTTT.